This TCR beta chain was observed in a study of CD8 T cells in Susac syndrome. CDR1 and CDR2 (germline): SGHAT, FQNNGV. J lost 7 bases, V lost 3 bases, and 8 bases had no gene match. This CDR3 comprises 15 residues. TCR beta from blood CD8+ and CD4+ T cells was sequenced. About 0.5 to 1 ug RNA was reverse transcribed with random hexamers. TCRdb recomputed calls from the immunoSEQ multiplex PCR reads with MiXCR, one row per CDR3 protein. The sample has about 430,000 distinct CDR3 sequences, about 85% seen once. J is TRBJ2-1 and V is TRBV11-2; TRBD2 aligns across 8 bases. Sequenced: CD8+ T cells from PBMCs. The source of this sequence is a human donor with multiple sclerosis. The CDR3 bases are TGTGCCAGCAGCTTTGAAGCGGGAGTGGGGAATGAGCAGTTCTTC. It yields the protein CASSFEAGVGNEQFF.